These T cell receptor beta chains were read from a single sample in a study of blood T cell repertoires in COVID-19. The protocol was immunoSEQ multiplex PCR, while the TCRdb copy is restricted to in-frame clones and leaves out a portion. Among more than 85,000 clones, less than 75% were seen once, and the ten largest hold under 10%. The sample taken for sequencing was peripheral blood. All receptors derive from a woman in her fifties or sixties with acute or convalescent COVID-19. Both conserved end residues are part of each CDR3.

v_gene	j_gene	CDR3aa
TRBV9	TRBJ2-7	CASSTGTGSSYEQYF
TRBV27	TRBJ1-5	CASSSDRAEGQPQHF
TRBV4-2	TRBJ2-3	CASSPGTSSVYTQYF
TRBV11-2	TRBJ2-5	CASSLVKETQYF
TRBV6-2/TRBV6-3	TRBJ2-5	CASSPRLAGGPETQYF
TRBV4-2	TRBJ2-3	CASSQGLAGATDTQYF
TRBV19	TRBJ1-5	CASSLRQGVSGNQPQHF
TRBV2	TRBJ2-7	CASSSPAGTSREQYF
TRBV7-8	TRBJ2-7	CASSFSGGGYEQYF
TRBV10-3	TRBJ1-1	CATEGTGDRPEAFF
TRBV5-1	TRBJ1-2	CASSLEAAGKYGYTF
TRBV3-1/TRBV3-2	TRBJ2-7	CASSQTGTGRAYEQYF
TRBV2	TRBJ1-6	CASSFTGNDSPLHF
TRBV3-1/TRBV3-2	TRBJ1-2	CASSQGPGGQAHGYTF
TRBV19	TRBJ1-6	CASSATGVGNSPLHF
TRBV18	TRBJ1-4	CASSPSVGTGDEKLFF
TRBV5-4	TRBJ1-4	CASSTAAPQGKLFF
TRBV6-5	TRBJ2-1	CASSYEVGGSYNEQFF
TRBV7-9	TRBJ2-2	CASSSVRGPTGELFF
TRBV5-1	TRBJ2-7	CASSVSGAPYEQYF
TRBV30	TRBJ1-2	CAWSSPGTRNYGYTF
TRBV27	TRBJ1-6	CATKGGAGFDSPLHF
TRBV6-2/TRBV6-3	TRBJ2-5	CASSHPTTSRETQYF
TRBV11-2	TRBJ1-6	CASSLEGGRNSPLHF
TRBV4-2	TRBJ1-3	CASSQAQDNVNTIYF
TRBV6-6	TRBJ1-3	CASSYSRSGSGNTIYF
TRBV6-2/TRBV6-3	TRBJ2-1	CASSSSGQGRIEFF
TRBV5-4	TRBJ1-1	CASSLPGLNTEAFF
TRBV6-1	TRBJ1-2	CASSEALGRGLSGYTF
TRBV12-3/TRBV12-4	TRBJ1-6	CASRSGGDSPLHF
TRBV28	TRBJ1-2	CASSSGQGGGYTF
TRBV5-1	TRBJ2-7	CASSHSGQGYEQYF
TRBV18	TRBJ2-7	CASSRGAATYEQYF
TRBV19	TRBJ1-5	CASSVPQGRNQPQHF
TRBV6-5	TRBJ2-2	CASSWERGNTGELFF
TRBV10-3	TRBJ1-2	CAISEVRTGNYGYTF
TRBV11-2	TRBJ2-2	CASSLNRLTGELFF
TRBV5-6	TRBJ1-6	CASSLRRGSGSPLHF
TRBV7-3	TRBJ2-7	CASSLISGGEQYF
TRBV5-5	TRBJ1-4	CASSSQSTNEKLFF
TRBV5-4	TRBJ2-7	CASSVIQGASSYEQYF
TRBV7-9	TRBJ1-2	CASSTTGPDGYTF
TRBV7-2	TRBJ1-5	CASSRPGTGIRHF
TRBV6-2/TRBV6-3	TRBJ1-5	CASSYGTGRRSGNQPQHF
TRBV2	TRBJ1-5	CASRPDRGNQPQHF
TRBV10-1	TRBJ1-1	CASSTTGGRTEAFF
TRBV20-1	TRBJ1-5	CSASEGAREFGSNQPQHF
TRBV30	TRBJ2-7	CACRTGSNEQYF
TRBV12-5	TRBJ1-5	CASGLGGRQPQHF
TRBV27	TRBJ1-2	CASSLQGSGYGYTF
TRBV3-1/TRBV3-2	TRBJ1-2	CASSHPWRGYTF
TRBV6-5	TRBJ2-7	CASSLAGAYEQYF